The rows below give T cell receptor beta chains drawn from one sample of a study of cytomegalovirus exposure and HLA in healthy donors. Clones were sequenced by immunoSEQ multiplex PCR, and TCRdb holds only the in-frame ones, with some missing. The sample comprises roughly 180,000 clones, roughly nine tenths of which are singletons, and about 7.7% rests with the top ten. Sequencing used PBMCs. All receptors come from a man under 40 in good health and CMV-seropositive. CDR3s include the opening cysteine and the closing phenylalanine or tryptophan. D genes are given only for firm matches. Expanded clones get a size class; other rows say once, few or many, or leave the size out.

j_call	clone_size	v_call	d_call	cdr3_aa	cdr3_nt
TRBJ2-1	-	TRBV5-4	TRBD2	CASSPLAGPLNEQFF	TGTGCCAGCAGCCCACTAGCGGGCCCACTCAATGAGCAGTTCTTC
TRBJ1-1	-	TRBV5-1	TRBD1	CASNQGGPGEAFF	TGCGCCAGCAACCAGGGGGGGCCGGGTGAAGCTTTCTTT
TRBJ1-2	few	TRBV11-2	TRBD1	CASSITGVDGYTF	TGTGCCAGCAGCATAACAGGGGTAGATGGCTACACCTTC
TRBJ2-5	-	TRBV18	-	CASSVDLQETQYF	TGTGCCAGCTCCGTAGACCTCCAAGAGACCCAGTACTTC
TRBJ1-2	-	TRBV28	-	CASSFGQGDGYTF	TGTGCCAGCAGTTTCGGTCAGGGTGATGGCTACACCTTC
TRBJ2-7	-	TRBV4-3	-	CASSPGGPYEQYF	TGCGCCAGCAGCCCCGGTGGGCCCTACGAGCAGTACTTC
TRBJ2-7	once	TRBV5-1	TRBD2	CASSLGVAGVGYEQYF	TGCGCCAGCAGCTTGGGTGTAGCGGGAGTTGGCTACGAGCAGTACTTC
TRBJ2-2	-	TRBV6-6	TRBD2	CASLAGINTGELFF	TGTGCCAGCCTAGCGGGGATTAACACCGGGGAGCTGTTTTTT
TRBJ2-3	-	TRBV2	-	CASSDEGNTDTQYF	TGTGCCAGCAGTGATGAGGGTAACACAGATACGCAGTATTTT
TRBJ1-4	-	TRBV29-1	-	CSVEDLNEKLFF	TGCAGCGTTGAAGACCTTAATGAAAAACTGTTTTTT
TRBJ1-5	-	TRBV6-5	-	CASSIRGNQPQHF	TGTGCCAGCAGTATCAGGGGCAATCAGCCCCAGCATTTT
TRBJ1-5	-	TRBV10-1	-	CASSECGQGGNQPQHF	TGCGCCAGCAGTGAGTGCGGTCAGGGTGGCAATCAGCCCCAGCATTTT
TRBJ2-3	-	TRBV5-6	-	CASSGGLTDTQYF	TGTGCCAGCAGCGGGGGACTCACAGATACGCAGTATTTT
TRBJ1-1	-	TRBV11-2	-	CASSSRDKVLMNTEAFF	TGTGCCAGCAGCTCCCGGGACAAAGTTCTCATGAACACTGAAGCTTTCTTT
TRBJ2-2	-	TRBV5-4	TRBD1	CASSLYRGAANTGELFF	TGTGCCAGCAGCTTATACAGGGGAGCCGCGAACACCGGGGAGCTGTTTTTT
TRBJ2-5	-	TRBV6-5	-	CASSPLTRGETQYF	TGTGCCAGCAGTCCCCTGACTAGGGGGGAGACCCAGTACTTC
TRBJ1-1	-	TRBV2	TRBD1	CASSEWDRVLGNTEAFF	TGTGCCAGCAGTGAATGGGACAGGGTATTGGGGAACACTGAAGCTTTCTTT
TRBJ2-1	-	TRBV9	TRBD2	CASSGGLAGPAYNEQFF	TGTGCCAGCAGCGGGGGACTAGCGGGCCCGGCCTACAATGAGCAGTTCTTC
TRBJ2-2	-	TRBV15	TRBD1	CATSREGQGAIPNTGELFF	TGTGCCACCAGCAGAGAAGGACAGGGGGCAATTCCGAACACCGGGGAGCTGTTTTTT
TRBJ1-5	-	TRBV7-2	-	CASSLNLGSRPQHF	TGTGCCAGCAGCTTAAATCTGGGGTCTCGGCCCCAGCATTTT
TRBJ2-5	-	TRBV18	TRBD1	CASSPSDRQETQYF	TGTGCCAGCTCACCATCGGACAGGCAAGAGACCCAGTACTTC
TRBJ2-4	-	TRBV2	-	CASSDPRELENIQYF	TGTGCCAGCAGTGATCCTAGGGAGTTAGAAAACATTCAGTACTTC
TRBJ1-5	-	TRBV27	-	CASSPLSVAYSNQPQHF	TGTGCCAGCAGTCCTCTGAGTGTGGCCTATAGCAATCAGCCCCAGCATTTT
TRBJ1-4	-	TRBV27	-	CASSLTVYANEKLFF	TGTGCCAGCAGTCTTACAGTCTACGCTAATGAAAAACTGTTTTTT
TRBJ2-7	-	TRBV11-3	-	CASSLDRGTRNEQYF	TGTGCCAGCAGCTTAGATCGTGGCACTCGAAACGAGCAGTACTTC
TRBJ2-3	-	TRBV5-6	TRBD2	CASSLGLASTDTQYF	TGTGCCAGCAGCTTGGGACTAGCTAGCACAGATACGCAGTATTTT
TRBJ1-2	few	TRBV7-9	-	CASSLTEPYGYTF	TGTGCCAGCAGCTTGACAGAGCCCTATGGCTACACCTTC
TRBJ1-5	-	TRBV30	TRBD1	CAWRDNRGRNQPQHF	TGTGCCTGGAGGGACAACAGGGGGCGCAATCAGCCCCAGCATTTT
TRBJ1-2	-	TRBV7-3	TRBD1	CASSFGAGGRDGYTF	TGTGCCAGCAGCTTTGGAGCAGGGGGCAGGGATGGCTACACCTTC
TRBJ2-2	-	TRBV18	-	CASSPQIPTGELFF	TGTGCCAGCTCACCACAGATACCCACCGGGGAGCTGTTTTTT
TRBJ1-1	-	TRBV29-1	TRBD1	CSVEDPRQGGDEAFF	TGCAGCGTTGAAGATCCGCGACAGGGGGGGGATGAAGCTTTCTTT
TRBJ1-2	-	TRBV6-6	-	CASSQLGHGYTF	TGTGCCAGCAGTCAGTTAGGCCATGGCTACACCTTC
TRBJ1-5	-	TRBV19	-	CASRVDSNQPQHF	TGTGCCAGTAGGGTGGATAGCAATCAGCCCCAGCATTTT
TRBJ1-1	-	TRBV7-9	-	CASSLGGGMNTEAFF	TGTGCCAGCAGCTTAGGTGGTGGGATGAACACTGAAGCTTTCTTT
TRBJ2-5	once	TRBV2	TRBD2	CASRVAGGQETQYF	TGTGCCAGCAGGGTAGCGGGGGGTCAAGAGACCCAGTACTTC
TRBJ2-3	-	TRBV10-2	-	CASTPLAASTDTQYF	TGCGCCAGCACTCCGTTAGCGGCTAGCACAGATACGCAGTATTTT
TRBJ1-6	-	TRBV5-6	-	CASSSGVDSPLHF	TGTGCCAGCAGCTCAGGGGTAGACTCACCCCTCCACTTT
TRBJ1-1	-	TRBV7-3	-	CASSLTQNTEAFF	TGTGCCAGCAGCTTAACACAGAACACTGAAGCTTTCTTT
TRBJ2-1	medium-sized	TRBV9	TRBD1	CASSAEGASSYNEQFF	TGTGCCAGCAGCGCTGAGGGGGCGAGCTCCTACAATGAGCAGTTCTTC
TRBJ2-7	few	TRBV25-1	TRBD2	CASSAPLAGGSEQYF	TGTGCCAGCAGTGCCCCACTAGCGGGAGGAAGCGAGCAGTACTTC
TRBJ2-3	once	TRBV6-5	-	CASTGSGMADTQYF	TGTGCCAGCACTGGTTCGGGAATGGCGGATACGCAGTATTTT
TRBJ2-7	-	TRBV28	-	CASKRETGLDSEQYF	TGTGCCAGCAAGAGGGAGACGGGGCTGGACAGCGAGCAGTACTTC
TRBJ1-1	-	TRBV7-2	-	CASTRDGLNTEAFF	TGTGCCAGCACCCGGGACGGGTTGAACACTGAAGCTTTCTTT
TRBJ1-5	-	TRBV7-9	-	CASSPQGGNQPQHF	TGTGCCAGCAGCCCCCAAGGAGGCAATCAGCCCCAGCATTTT
TRBJ1-2	once	TRBV30	TRBD1	CAWSVHRGNGYTF	TGTGCCTGGAGTGTACACAGGGGGAACGGCTACACCTTC
TRBJ2-5	-	TRBV5-4	TRBD2	CASSPLAGRETQYF	TGTGCCAGCAGTCCACTAGCGGGGAGAGAGACCCAGTACTTC
TRBJ2-5	-	TRBV5-1	-	CASSLVGVRETQYF	TGCGCCAGCAGCTTGGTGGGGGTTCGGGAGACCCAGTACTTC
TRBJ2-3	-	TRBV2	TRBD2	CASNLSGRRIDTQYF	TGTGCCAGCAACCTTAGCGGGAGAAGGATAGATACGCAGTATTTT
TRBJ1-5	-	TRBV27	-	CASSPGWGPPQHF	TGTGCCAGCAGCCCCGGGTGGGGGCCGCCCCAGCATTTT
TRBJ2-3	-	TRBV21-1	-	CASRCPVRIADTQYF	TGTGCCAGCAGGTGCCCCGTCCGGATAGCAGATACGCAGTATTTT
TRBJ1-2	-	TRBV20-1	-	CSARTEGGYTF	TGCAGTGCGAGGACAGAAGGGGGCTACACCTTC